A single sample is the source of the 5 T cell receptor beta chains below, sequenced in a study of blood T cell repertoires in COVID-19. Libraries were prepared by immunoSEQ multiplex PCR; TCRdb keeps only in-frame clonotypes and omits some of them. The table lists approximately 220,000 clones, roughly 84% of them singletons, with around 3.1% in the top ten. Sequenced sample: peripheral blood. These receptors came from a woman aged 25 to 45 who had recovered from COVID-19.

The rearrangement uses TRBV5-1 and TRBJ2-3; no firm D call. From germline, CDR1 is SGHRS and CDR2 YFSETQ. The CDR3 consists of 11 residues. V lost 7 bases to trimming and J lost 2 bases, with 5 bases between them. The CDR3 coding sequence is TGCGCCAGCCAATTCACAGATACGCAGTATTTT. This translates into CASQFTDTQYF. Variable domain in full (rest from reference TRBV5-1 and TRBJ2-3): KAGVTQTPRYLIKTRGQQVTLSCSPISGHRSVSWYQQTPGQGLQFLFEYFSETQRNKGNFPGRFSGRQFSNSRSEMNVSTLELGDSALYLCASQFTDTQYFGPGTRLTVL.

This clone was recorded once. The J gene is TRBJ2-3, the V gene TRBV30; D uncertain. This CDR3 is built from 12 residues. V dropped 2 bases and J dropped 6 bases, with 9 bases sitting between them. Germline CDR1 is GTSNPN and CDR2 is SVGIG (reference sequence). The CDR3 nucleotides read TGTGCCTGGAGTCGTATGAGGGATACGCAGTATTTT. It yields the protein CAWSRMRDTQYF.

The chain is built from TRBV5-4 and TRBJ1-1; tentative D call: TRBD1 (6 bases). The V and J ends lost 1 base and 3 bases respectively, with 13 bases between them. Looked up from germline, CDR1 is SGHNT and CDR2 is YYREEE (reference sequence). This CDR3 comprises 15 residues. CDR3 in DNA: TGTGCCAGCAGCTTGTCATCAGGGGCGCACACTGAAGCTTTCTTT. Protein product: CASSLSSGAHTEAFF.

The chain is built from TRBV2 and TRBJ1-5; 7 nucleotides match TRBD1. CDR3 length: 14 amino acids. Germline lookup yields CDR1 SNHLY and CDR2 FYNNEI. The V segment lost 3 bases and the J segment 5 bases; nucleotides outside the gene matches: 4. CDR3 in amino acids: CASSERQGDQPQHF. In nucleotides, the CDR3 is TGTGCCAGCAGTGAGAGGCAGGGGGATCAGCCCCAGCATTTT.

This clone has only one observation. The rearrangement joins TRBV28 to TRBJ1-1, with 12 bases identical to TRBD1. Per germline, CDR1 MDHEN and CDR2 SYDVKM. J was trimmed by 7 bases and V by 4 bases; bases with no gene match: 13. CDR3 length equals 17 residues. CDR3 residues: CASSSPGTGGPGGEAFF. For the CDR3, the DNA is TGTGCCAGCAGTTCGCCCGGGACAGGGGGCCCTGGGGGTGAAGCTTTCTTT.